The entry that follows covers one T cell receptor beta chain sequence. This clonotype was seen more than once but under ten times. It has no known antigen specificity. The input lacks base qualities; no much larger clone sits a single base away. The data were obtained in a study of T-cell memory formation after mild COVID-19 (dated by TCRdb to the early 2020s). Regarding the complete study: Most TCR sequence clusters were specific to one of the two donors. In two donors, T-cell clones that expanded and contracted after mild COVID-19 were tracked by sequencing TCRalpha and TCRbeta repertoires over time. Two young, previously healthy adult volunteers, one female and one male, were included in the cohort. Beyond this particular receptor, the publication reports: Some responding clones were detected in pre-infection memory, which suggested that pre-existing cross-reactive memory T cells had joined the SARS-CoV-2 response. Only a couple of mild cases were covered in the study, and larger cohorts including severe cases with pre-infection samples were considered necessary. Balanced CD4/CD8 phenotypes were observed for clones contracting from day 15 to 85, whereas a bias towards CD4+ was observed for a second wave of clones expanding from day 15 to 37. Contracting CD4+ clones were located mainly in the CM and EM memory subsets, whereas CD8+ clones were found to be enriched in EMRA. Whether the second-wave clones peaking on day 37 were SARS-CoV-2 specific was not confirmed.

As encoded in the germline V gene, CDR1 is SGHVS while CDR2 is FQNEAQ. The CDR3 measures 15 amino acids from cysteine to phenylalanine. The CDR3 DNA has 45 bases and is translated from base 1. The junction carries 19 bases between V and J, which are trimmed by 6 bases and 7 bases respectively. Ficoll-Paque density gradient centrifugation was used to isolate PBMCs. The run used an Illumina NovaSeq 6000. cDNA libraries for TCRalpha and TCRbeta were prepared by 5'RACE using constant-segment primers, with sample barcodes and unique molecular identifiers added. RNA was extracted from every sample with Trizol reagent. The libraries were amplified in two PCR steps, and the second step added a second sample barcode and Illumina TruSeq adapters. Libraries were sequenced on an Illumina NovaSeq with 2 x 150 bp paired-end reads. Processing in the source paper ran as follows. With migec v1.2.7, reads were demultiplexed and then collapsed into UMI-guided consensus sequences. Using mixcr v2.1.11, UMI consensuses were aligned to TRA and TRB V and J templates and then assembled into clonotypes. A clonotype was counted as expanded or contracted only when both edgeR and NoisET called the clonotype significant, with the noise models trained on biological replicates. edgeR calls used a false discovery rate-adjusted p below 0.01 and a log2 fold-change threshold of 1. As an exploratory analysis of dynamics, PCA with hierarchical clustering was applied to max-normalized trajectories of the 1000 most abundant clonotypes. Separately sequenced CD4+ and CD8+ repertoires were used to assign the CD4 or CD8 phenotype of responding clones. TCRdb redid the processing of the public reads, applying fastp at Q25 and MiXCR, and retained in-frame beta chains. Under each unique CDR3 protein, matching rows form one entry showing the most common genes and DNA. TCRdb, not the original authors, processed these V and J calls. In all, the sample holds about 140,000 distinct CDR3 sequences, and 19% of those were seen once. About 2.3% of the sample comes from the top ten.

Sequenced material: PBMCs or a T cell subset sorted from them (not recorded which). The receptor chain draws on TRBV7-8 and TRBJ2-1, and possibly TRBD1, on 6 matching bases. This sequence originates from an adult woman who had mild COVID-19 (a few samples of this study predate the infection). The sample titles of this study are shuffled in the database, so cell type and time point are left out; the donor was told from shared clones. CDR3 sequence: CASRVPGQRNNEQFF. The DNA reads as follows: TGTGCCAGCAGAGTACCGGGACAACGTAATAATGAGCAGTTCTTC.